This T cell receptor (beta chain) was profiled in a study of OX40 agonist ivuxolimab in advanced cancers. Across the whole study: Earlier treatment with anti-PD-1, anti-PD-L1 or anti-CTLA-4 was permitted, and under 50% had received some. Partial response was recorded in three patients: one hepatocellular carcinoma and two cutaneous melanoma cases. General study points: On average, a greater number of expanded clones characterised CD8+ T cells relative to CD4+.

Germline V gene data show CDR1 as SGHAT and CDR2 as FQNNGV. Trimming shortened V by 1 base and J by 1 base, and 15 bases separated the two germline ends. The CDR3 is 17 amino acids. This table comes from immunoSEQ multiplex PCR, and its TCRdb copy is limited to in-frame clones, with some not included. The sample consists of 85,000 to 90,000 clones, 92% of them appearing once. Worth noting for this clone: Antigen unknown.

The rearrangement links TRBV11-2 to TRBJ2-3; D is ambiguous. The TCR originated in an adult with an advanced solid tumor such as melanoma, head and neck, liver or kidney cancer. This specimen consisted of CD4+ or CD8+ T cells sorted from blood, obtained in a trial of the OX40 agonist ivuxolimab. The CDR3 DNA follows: TGTGCCAGCAGCTTAGTACTTCCGGGCGGCGGCACAGATACGCAGTATTTT. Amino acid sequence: CASSLVLPGGGTDTQYF. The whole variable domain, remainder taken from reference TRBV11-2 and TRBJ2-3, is EAGVAQSPRYKIIEKRQSVAFWCNPISGHATLYWYQQILGQGPKLLIQFQNNGVVDDSQLPKDRFSAERLKGVDSTLKIQPAKLEDSAVYLCASSLVLPGGGTDTQYFGPGTRLTVL.